The sequence of this T cell receptor beta chain was determined in a study of neoadjuvant nivolumab and ipilimumab in lung cancer. This clone was picked up a small number of times. Its antigen is undetermined. Generated by immunoSEQ multiplex PCR, the TCRdb table keeps only in-frame clones and is missing some. The top ten hold 2.5% to 4% of the sample, which has approximately 5,100 clones, approximately 80% seen once. Whole-study findings and limits: From pretherapy to surgery, tumor richness and clonality rose with dual therapy. Pretherapy blood TCR richness correlated positively with resected tumor richness. Resected tumors had greater TCR richness and clonality than uninvolved lung.

This receptor was obtained from an adult with non-small cell lung cancer. Some clones in this sample may be carry-over from other donors' samples. Sequences were derived from normal lung tissue adjacent to the tumor, sampled after neoadjuvant nivolumab, alone or with ipilimumab, at or shortly before surgery.

This chain's CDR3 is CASSLDGRSFF. The CDR3 DNA follows: TGCGCCAGCAGCTTGGATGGTAGGTCTTTCTTT. This chain joins TRBV5-1 and TRBJ1-1, with unresolved D. V lost 0 bases, J lost 12 bases, and 9 bases lay in between. CDR1 and CDR2 (germline): SGHRS, YFSETQ. The CDR3 spans 11 residues.